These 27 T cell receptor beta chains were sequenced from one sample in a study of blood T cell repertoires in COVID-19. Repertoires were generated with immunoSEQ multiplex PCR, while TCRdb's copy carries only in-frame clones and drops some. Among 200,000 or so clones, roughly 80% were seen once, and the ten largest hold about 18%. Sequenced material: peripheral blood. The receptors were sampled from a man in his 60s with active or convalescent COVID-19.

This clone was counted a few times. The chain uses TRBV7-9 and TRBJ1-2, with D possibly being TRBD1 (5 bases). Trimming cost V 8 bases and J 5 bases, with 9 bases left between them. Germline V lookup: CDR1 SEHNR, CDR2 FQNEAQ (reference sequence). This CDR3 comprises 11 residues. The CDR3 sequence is CASQGVYGYTF. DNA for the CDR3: TGTGCCAGCCAAGGGGTTTATGGCTACACCTTC.

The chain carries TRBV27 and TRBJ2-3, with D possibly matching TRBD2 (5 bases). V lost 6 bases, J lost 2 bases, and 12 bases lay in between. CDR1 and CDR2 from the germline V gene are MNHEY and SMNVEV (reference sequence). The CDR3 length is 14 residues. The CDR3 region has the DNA TGTGCCAGCAGGGTGGGAGTCAACACAGATACGCAGTATTTT. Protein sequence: CASRVGVNTDTQYF.

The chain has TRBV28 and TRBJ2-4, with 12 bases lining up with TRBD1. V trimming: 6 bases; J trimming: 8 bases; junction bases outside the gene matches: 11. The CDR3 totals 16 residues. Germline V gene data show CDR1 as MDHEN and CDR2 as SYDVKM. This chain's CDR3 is CASRLYRDRGPDIQYF. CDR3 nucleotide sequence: TGTGCCAGCAGACTGTACCGGGACAGGGGGCCGGACATTCAGTACTTC.

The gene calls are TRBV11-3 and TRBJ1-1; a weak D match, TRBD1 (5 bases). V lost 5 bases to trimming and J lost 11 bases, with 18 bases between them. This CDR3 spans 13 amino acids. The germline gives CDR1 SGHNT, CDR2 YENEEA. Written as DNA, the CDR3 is TGTGCCAGCAGCACTGCGGGGGGGATGAATGCTTTCTTT. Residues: CASSTAGGMNAFF.

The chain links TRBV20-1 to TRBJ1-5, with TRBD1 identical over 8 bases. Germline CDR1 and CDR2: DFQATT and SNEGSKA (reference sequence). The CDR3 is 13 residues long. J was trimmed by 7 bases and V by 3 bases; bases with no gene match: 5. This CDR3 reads CSASRTGLQPQHF. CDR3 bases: TGCAGTGCTAGTAGGACAGGGTTACAGCCCCAGCATTTT.

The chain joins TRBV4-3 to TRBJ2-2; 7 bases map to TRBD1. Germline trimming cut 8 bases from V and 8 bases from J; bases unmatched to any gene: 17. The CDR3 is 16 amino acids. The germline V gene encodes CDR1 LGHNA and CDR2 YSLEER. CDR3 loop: CASSYAGGQLRGELFF. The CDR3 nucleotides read TGCGCCAGCTCCTATGCTGGGGGACAGTTACGGGGGGAGCTGTTTTTT.

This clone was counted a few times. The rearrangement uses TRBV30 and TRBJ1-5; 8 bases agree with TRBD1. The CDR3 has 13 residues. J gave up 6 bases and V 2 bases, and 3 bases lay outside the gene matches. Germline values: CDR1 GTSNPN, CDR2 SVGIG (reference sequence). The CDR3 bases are TGTGCCTGGAGTCCCGGACAGGGTCAGCCCCAGCATTTT. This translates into CAWSPGQGQPQHF.

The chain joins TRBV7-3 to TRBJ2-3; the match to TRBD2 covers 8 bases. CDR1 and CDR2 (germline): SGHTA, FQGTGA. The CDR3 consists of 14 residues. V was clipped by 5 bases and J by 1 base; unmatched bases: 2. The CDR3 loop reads CASSATSGTDTQYF. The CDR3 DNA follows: TGTGCCAGCAGCGCGACTAGCGGCACAGATACGCAGTATTTT.

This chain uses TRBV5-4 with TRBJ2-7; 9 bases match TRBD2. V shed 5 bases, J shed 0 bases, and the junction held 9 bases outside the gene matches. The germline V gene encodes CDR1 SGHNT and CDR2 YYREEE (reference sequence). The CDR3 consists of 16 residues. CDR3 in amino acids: CASSHFGLANSYEQYF. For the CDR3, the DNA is TGTGCCAGCAGTCATTTCGGACTAGCGAACTCCTACGAGCAGTACTTC.

CDR3 DNA sequence: TGCAGCGTTGACGCGAGTAAAACAGATACGCAGTATTTT. Translation: CSVDASKTDTQYF. This chain uses TRBV29-1 with TRBJ2-3, with no clear D. Trimming stripped 3 bases from V and 3 bases from J, with 10 bases between. CDR3 length equals 13 residues. Germline CDR1 SQVTM, CDR2 ANQGSEA.

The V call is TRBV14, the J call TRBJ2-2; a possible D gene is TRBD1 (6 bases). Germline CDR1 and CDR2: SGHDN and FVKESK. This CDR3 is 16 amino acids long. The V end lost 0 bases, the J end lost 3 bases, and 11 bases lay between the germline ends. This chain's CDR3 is CASSQEGARDTGELFF. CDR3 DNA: TGTGCCAGCAGCCAAGAGGGGGCGCGGGACACCGGGGAGCTGTTTTTT.

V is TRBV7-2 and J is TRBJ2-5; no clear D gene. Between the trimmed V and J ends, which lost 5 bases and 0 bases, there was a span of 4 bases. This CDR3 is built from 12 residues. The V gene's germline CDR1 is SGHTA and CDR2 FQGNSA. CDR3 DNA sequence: TGTGCCAGCAGCGCGTACCAAGAGACCCAGTACTTC. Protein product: CASSAYQETQYF.

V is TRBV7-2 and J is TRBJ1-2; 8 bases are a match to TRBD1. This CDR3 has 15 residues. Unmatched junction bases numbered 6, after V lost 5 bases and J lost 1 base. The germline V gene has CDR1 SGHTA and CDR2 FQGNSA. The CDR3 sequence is CASSRSTGGNYGYTF. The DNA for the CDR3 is TGTGCCAGCAGCCGTTCTACAGGGGGTAACTATGGCTACACCTTC.

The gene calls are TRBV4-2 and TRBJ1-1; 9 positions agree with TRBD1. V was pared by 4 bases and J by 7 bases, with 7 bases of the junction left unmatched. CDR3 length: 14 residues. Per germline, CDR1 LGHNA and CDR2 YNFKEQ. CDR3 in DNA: TGTGCCAGCAGCCCGAACAGGGGGCGAGGTGAAGCTTTCTTT. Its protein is CASSPNRGRGEAFF.

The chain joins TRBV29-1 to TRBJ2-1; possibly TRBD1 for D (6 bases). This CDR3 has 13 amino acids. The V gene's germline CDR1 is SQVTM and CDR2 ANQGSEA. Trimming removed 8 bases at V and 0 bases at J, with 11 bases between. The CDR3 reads CSTDSGSYNEQFF. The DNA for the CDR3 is TGCAGCACGGACAGCGGCTCCTACAATGAGCAGTTCTTC.

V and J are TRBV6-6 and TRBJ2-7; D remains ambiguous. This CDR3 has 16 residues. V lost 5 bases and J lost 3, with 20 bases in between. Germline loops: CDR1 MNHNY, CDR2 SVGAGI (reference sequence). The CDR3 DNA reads TGTGCCAGCAGTCGTACTCTCGAGACATTTTTCTACGAGCAGTACTTC. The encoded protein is CASSRTLETFFYEQYF.

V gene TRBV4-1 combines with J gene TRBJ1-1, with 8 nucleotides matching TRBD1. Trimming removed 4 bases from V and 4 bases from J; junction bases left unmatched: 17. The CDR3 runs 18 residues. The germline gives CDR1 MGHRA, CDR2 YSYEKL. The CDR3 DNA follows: TGCGCCAGCAGCCTACTGAGAGACAGGGGCGCCCGGGGCACTGAAGCTTTCTTT. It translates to CASSLLRDRGARGTEAFF.

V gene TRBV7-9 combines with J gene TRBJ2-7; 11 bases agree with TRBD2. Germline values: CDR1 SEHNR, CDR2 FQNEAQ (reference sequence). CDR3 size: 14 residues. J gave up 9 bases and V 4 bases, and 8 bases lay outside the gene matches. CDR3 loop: CASSSGTSGHVQYF. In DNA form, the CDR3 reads TGTGCCAGCAGCTCCGGGACTAGCGGCCATGTGCAGTACTTC.

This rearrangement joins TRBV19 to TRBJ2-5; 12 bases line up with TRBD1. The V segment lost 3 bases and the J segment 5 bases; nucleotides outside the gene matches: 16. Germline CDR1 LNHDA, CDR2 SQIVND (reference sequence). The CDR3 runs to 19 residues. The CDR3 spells CASSIVLEFRDRGRETQYF. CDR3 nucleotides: TGTGCCAGTAGTATTGTACTCGAGTTCCGGGACAGGGGGCGCGAGACCCAGTACTTC.

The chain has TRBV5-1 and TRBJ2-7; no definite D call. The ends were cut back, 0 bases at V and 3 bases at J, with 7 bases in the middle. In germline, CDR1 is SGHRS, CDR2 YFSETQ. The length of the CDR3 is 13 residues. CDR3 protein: CASSLEAHYEQYF. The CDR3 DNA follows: TGCGCCAGCAGCTTGGAAGCCCACTACGAGCAGTACTTC.

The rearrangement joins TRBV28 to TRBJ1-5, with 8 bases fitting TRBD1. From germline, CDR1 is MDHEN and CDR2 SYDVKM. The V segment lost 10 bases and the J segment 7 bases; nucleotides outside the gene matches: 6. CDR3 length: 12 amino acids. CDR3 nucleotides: TGTGCCACAGACAGGGGTACGCAGCCCCAGCATTTT. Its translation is CATDRGTQPQHF. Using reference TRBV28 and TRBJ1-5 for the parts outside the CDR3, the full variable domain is DVKVTQSSRYLVKRTGEKVFLECVQDMDHENMFWYRQDPGLGLRLIYFSYDVKMKEKGDIPEGYSVSREKKERFSLILESASTNQTSMYLCATDRGTQPQHFGDGTRLSIL.

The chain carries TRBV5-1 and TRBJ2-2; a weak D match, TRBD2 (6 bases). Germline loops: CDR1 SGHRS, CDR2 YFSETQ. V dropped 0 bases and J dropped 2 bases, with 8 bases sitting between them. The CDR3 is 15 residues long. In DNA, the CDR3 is TGCGCCAGCAGCTTGGGACTAGATAACACCGGGGAGCTGTTTTTT. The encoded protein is CASSLGLDNTGELFF.

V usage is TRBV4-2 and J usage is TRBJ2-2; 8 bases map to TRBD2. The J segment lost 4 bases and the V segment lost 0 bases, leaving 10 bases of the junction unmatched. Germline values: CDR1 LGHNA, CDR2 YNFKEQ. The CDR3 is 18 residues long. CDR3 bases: TGTGCCAGCAGCCAAGACGGTGCCAGCGGGAGAAGCACCGGGGAGCTGTTTTTT. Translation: CASSQDGASGRSTGELFF.

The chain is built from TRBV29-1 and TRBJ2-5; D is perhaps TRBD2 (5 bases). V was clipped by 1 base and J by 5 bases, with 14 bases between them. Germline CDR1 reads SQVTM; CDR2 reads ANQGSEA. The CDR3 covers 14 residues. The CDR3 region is CSVEGVAPGETQYF. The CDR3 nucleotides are TGCAGCGTTGAAGGTGTGGCCCCGGGGGAGACCCAGTACTTC. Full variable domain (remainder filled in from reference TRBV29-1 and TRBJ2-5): SAVISQKPSRDICQRGTSLTIQCQVDSQVTMMFWYRQQPGQSLTLIATANQGSEATYESGFVIDKFPISRPNLTFSTLTVSNMSPEDSSIYLCSVEGVAPGETQYFGPGTRLLVL.

The CDR3 nucleotides read TGCAGTGCTAGTAGCACCGGGCTGGGGCAAGAGGAGACCCAGTACTTC. It translates to CSASSTGLGQEETQYF. The gene calls are TRBV20-1 and TRBJ2-5; maybe TRBD1 (5 bases). Germline CDR1 is DFQATT and CDR2 is SNEGSKA (reference sequence). The V end was cut by 3 bases, the J end by 5 bases, with 22 bases between. This CDR3 is built from 16 residues.

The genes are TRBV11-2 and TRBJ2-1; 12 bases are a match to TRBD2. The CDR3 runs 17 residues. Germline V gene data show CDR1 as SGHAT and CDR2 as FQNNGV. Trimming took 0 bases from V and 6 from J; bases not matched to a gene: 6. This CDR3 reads CASSLDRLAGVSNEQFF. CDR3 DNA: TGTGCCAGCAGCTTAGATCGACTAGCGGGAGTGAGCAATGAGCAGTTCTTC.

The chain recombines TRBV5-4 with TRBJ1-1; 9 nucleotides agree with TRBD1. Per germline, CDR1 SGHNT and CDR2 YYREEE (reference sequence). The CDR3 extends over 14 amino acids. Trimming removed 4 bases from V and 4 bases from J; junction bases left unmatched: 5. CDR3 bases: TGTGCCAGCAGCCGGACGACAGGGGGCACTGAAGCTTTCTTT. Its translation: CASSRTTGGTEAFF.